The sequence of this T cell receptor (beta chain) was determined in a study of T cells in localized non-small cell lung cancer. Findings and limits, study-wide: Out of the top 100 tumor clones, a median approximately 61 were seen in adjacent lung. One tumor region alone was sequenced, and heterogeneity therefore remains possible. The study linked higher blood T cell density to longer overall survival. Of the tissues analyzed, uninvolved adjacent lung showed maximal T cell clonality, greater than tumor.

As concerns this clone: The antigen is undetermined.

CDR3 length: 15 residues. Looked up from germline, CDR1 is SEHNR and CDR2 is FQNEAQ (reference sequence). V dropped 2 bases and J dropped 0 bases, with 8 bases sitting between them. Clones were sequenced by immunoSEQ multiplex PCR, and TCRdb holds only the in-frame ones, with some missing. The sample carries about 48,000 clones, 60% to 80% recorded once. The chain carries TRBV7-9 and TRBJ2-1; D not resolved. The sequences come from peripheral blood, collected before any cancer treatment. The sequence was obtained from a man between 40 and 75 years old with stage I squamous cell lung carcinoma. CDR3 sequence reads: CASSLWVSSYNEQFF. CDR3 DNA: TGTGCCAGCAGCTTATGGGTTAGCTCCTACAATGAGCAGTTCTTC.